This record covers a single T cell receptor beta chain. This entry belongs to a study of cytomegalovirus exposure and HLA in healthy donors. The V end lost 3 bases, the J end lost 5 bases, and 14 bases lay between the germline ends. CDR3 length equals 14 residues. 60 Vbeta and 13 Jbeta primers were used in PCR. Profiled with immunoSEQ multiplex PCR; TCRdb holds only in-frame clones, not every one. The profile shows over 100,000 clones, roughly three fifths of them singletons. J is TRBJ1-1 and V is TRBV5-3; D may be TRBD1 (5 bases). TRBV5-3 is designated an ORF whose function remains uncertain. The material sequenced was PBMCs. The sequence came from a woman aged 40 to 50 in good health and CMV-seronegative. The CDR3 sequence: CARSSHKGITEAFF. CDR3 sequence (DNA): TGTGCCAGAAGCTCCCACAAGGGGATAACTGAAGCTTTCTTT.